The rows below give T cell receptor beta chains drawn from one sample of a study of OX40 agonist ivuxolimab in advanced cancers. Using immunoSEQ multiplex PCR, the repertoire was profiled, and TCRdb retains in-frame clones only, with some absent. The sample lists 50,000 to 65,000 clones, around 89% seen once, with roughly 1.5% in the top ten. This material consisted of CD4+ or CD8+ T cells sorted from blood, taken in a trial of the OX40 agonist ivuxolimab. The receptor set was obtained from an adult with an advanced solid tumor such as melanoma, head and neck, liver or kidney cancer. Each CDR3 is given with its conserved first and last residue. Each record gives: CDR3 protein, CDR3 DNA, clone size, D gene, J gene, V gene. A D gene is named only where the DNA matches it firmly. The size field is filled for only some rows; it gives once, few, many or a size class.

CDR3aa: CASSVDAVTYGYTF
CDR3nt: TGTGCCAGCAGCGTAGACGCAGTCACCTATGGCTACACCTTC
abundance: few
d_gene: NA
j_gene: TRBJ1-2
v_gene: TRBV9

CDR3aa: CSFQLQGYEQYF
CDR3nt: TGCAGCTTCCAACTCCAGGGTTACGAGCAGTACTTC
abundance: NA
d_gene: NA
j_gene: TRBJ2-7
v_gene: TRBV29-1

CDR3aa: CASQRTSSGNQPQHF
CDR3nt: TGTGCCAGCCAAAGGACGTCATCGGGCAATCAGCCCCAGCATTTT
abundance: NA
d_gene: NA
j_gene: TRBJ1-5
v_gene: TRBV6-5

CDR3aa: CAWSGGNEKLFF
CDR3nt: TGTGCCTGGAGTGGGGGCAATGAAAAACTGTTTTTT
abundance: NA
d_gene: NA
j_gene: TRBJ1-4
v_gene: TRBV30

CDR3aa: CSVEDQTGTETQYF
CDR3nt: TGCAGCGTTGAAGATCAAACAGGGACAGAGACCCAGTACTTC
abundance: NA
d_gene: NA
j_gene: TRBJ2-5
v_gene: TRBV29-1

CDR3aa: CASSLAGARYEQYF
CDR3nt: TGTGCCAGCAGTTTGGCGGGGGCCCGCTACGAGCAGTACTTC
abundance: NA
d_gene: NA
j_gene: TRBJ2-7
v_gene: TRBV2

CDR3aa: CASSAGTGGSYEQYF
CDR3nt: TGTGCCAGTAGTGCCGGGACAGGGGGCTCCTACGAGCAGTACTTC
abundance: NA
d_gene: TRBD1
j_gene: TRBJ2-7
v_gene: TRBV19

CDR3aa: CASSLGQDNTEAFF
CDR3nt: TGTGCCAGCAGCTTGGGGCAGGACAACACTGAAGCTTTCTTT
abundance: NA
d_gene: NA
j_gene: TRBJ1-1
v_gene: TRBV5-4

CDR3aa: CASSLGQGVAGEPFF
CDR3nt: TGTGCCAGCAGCCTAGGACAGGGGGTCGCCGGGGAGCCGTTTTTT
abundance: NA
d_gene: TRBD1
j_gene: TRBJ2-2
v_gene: TRBV5-6

CDR3aa: CASSTRRSPYEQYF
CDR3nt: TGTGCCAGTAGTACCCGGAGATCCCCCTACGAGCAGTACTTC
abundance: NA
d_gene: NA
j_gene: TRBJ2-7
v_gene: TRBV19

CDR3aa: CASSIVHSNQPQHF
CDR3nt: TGTGCCAGTAGTATAGTGCACAGCAATCAGCCCCAGCATTTT
abundance: NA
d_gene: NA
j_gene: TRBJ1-5
v_gene: TRBV19

CDR3aa: CASSPTGVSTDTQYF
CDR3nt: TGTGCCAGCAGCCCCACGGGTGTCAGCACAGATACGCAGTATTTT
abundance: NA
d_gene: NA
j_gene: TRBJ2-3
v_gene: TRBV7-3

CDR3aa: CASPRGQGLNTEAFF
CDR3nt: TGTGCCAGCCCCCGAGGGCAGGGGCTGAACACTGAAGCTTTCTTT
abundance: NA
d_gene: NA
j_gene: TRBJ1-1
v_gene: TRBV6-1

CDR3aa: CASSILPTGGFGYTF
CDR3nt: TGTGCCAGTAGTATCCTACCGACAGGAGGGTTTGGCTACACCTTC
abundance: NA
d_gene: NA
j_gene: TRBJ1-2
v_gene: TRBV19

CDR3aa: CSVLRTKNTEAFF
CDR3nt: TGCAGCGTGCTCAGGACAAAGAACACTGAAGCTTTCTTT
abundance: NA
d_gene: NA
j_gene: TRBJ1-1
v_gene: TRBV29-1

CDR3aa: CASSLGVDTVADTQYF
CDR3nt: TGTGCCAGCAGCTTAGGTGTGGACACGGTGGCGGATACGCAGTATTTT
abundance: NA
d_gene: NA
j_gene: TRBJ2-3
v_gene: TRBV7-9

CDR3aa: CASKAFPNTGELFF
CDR3nt: TGTGCCAGCAAAGCCTTCCCGAACACCGGGGAGCTGTTTTTT
abundance: NA
d_gene: NA
j_gene: TRBJ2-2
v_gene: TRBV6-1

CDR3aa: CAWSPGYQETQYF
CDR3nt: TGTGCCTGGAGCCCAGGGTACCAAGAGACCCAGTACTTC
abundance: NA
d_gene: NA
j_gene: TRBJ2-5
v_gene: TRBV30

CDR3aa: CASSATGATEAFF
CDR3nt: TGTGCCAGCAGCGCGACAGGGGCCACTGAAGCTTTCTTT
abundance: NA
d_gene: TRBD1
j_gene: TRBJ1-1
v_gene: TRBV6-1

CDR3aa: CASSVELPRHYGYTF
CDR3nt: TGTGCCAGCAGCGTAGAACTTCCGAGGCACTATGGCTACACCTTC
abundance: NA
d_gene: NA
j_gene: TRBJ1-2
v_gene: TRBV9

CDR3aa: CASSTLAGEETQYF
CDR3nt: TGTGCCAGTAGTACACTAGCGGGGGAAGAGACCCAGTACTTC
abundance: NA
d_gene: TRBD2
j_gene: TRBJ2-5
v_gene: TRBV19

CDR3aa: CASSMGQNYGYTF
CDR3nt: TGTGCCAGTAGTATGGGACAGAACTATGGCTACACCTTC
abundance: NA
d_gene: TRBD1
j_gene: TRBJ1-2
v_gene: TRBV19

CDR3aa: CASSASLGIDQPQHF
CDR3nt: TGTGCCAGCAGCGCCTCCTTAGGGATCGATCAGCCCCAGCATTTT
abundance: NA
d_gene: NA
j_gene: TRBJ1-5
v_gene: TRBV9

CDR3aa: CASSKGGGGNTEAFF
CDR3nt: TGTGCCAGCTCCAAAGGGGGAGGTGGGAACACTGAAGCTTTCTTT
abundance: NA
d_gene: NA
j_gene: TRBJ1-1
v_gene: TRBV28

CDR3aa: CASSLGLWDNEQFF
CDR3nt: TGCGCCAGCAGCTTGGGGCTCTGGGACAATGAGCAGTTCTTC
abundance: NA
d_gene: NA
j_gene: TRBJ2-1
v_gene: TRBV5-1

CDR3aa: CASSPVRRGRTSTDTQYF
CDR3nt: TGTGCCAGCTCACCGGTTCGCCGGGGGCGAACTAGCACAGATACGCAGTATTTT
abundance: NA
d_gene: NA
j_gene: TRBJ2-3
v_gene: TRBV18

CDR3aa: CASSQVLTSGGAETQYF
CDR3nt: TGCGCCAGCAGCCAAGTACTGACTAGCGGGGGGGCAGAGACCCAGTACTTC
abundance: NA
d_gene: TRBD2
j_gene: TRBJ2-5
v_gene: TRBV4-1

CDR3aa: CASSFGTGIINEKLFF
CDR3nt: TGTGCCAGCAGCTTCGGGACAGGGATCATAAATGAAAAACTGTTTTTT
abundance: NA
d_gene: TRBD1
j_gene: TRBJ1-4
v_gene: TRBV5-5

CDR3aa: CASSRGGTGPYEQYF
CDR3nt: TGTGCCAGCAGTCGCGGGGGGACAGGGCCCTACGAGCAGTACTTC
abundance: once
d_gene: NA
j_gene: TRBJ2-7
v_gene: TRBV6-5

CDR3aa: CASSANRGGGYTF
CDR3nt: TGTGCCAGCAGTGCTAACAGGGGGGGTGGCTACACCTTC
abundance: medium-sized
d_gene: TRBD1
j_gene: TRBJ1-2
v_gene: TRBV27

CDR3aa: CAISEKTGETQYF
CDR3nt: TGTGCCATCAGTGAGAAGACCGGGGAGACCCAGTACTTC
abundance: NA
d_gene: NA
j_gene: TRBJ2-5
v_gene: TRBV10-3

CDR3aa: CASSLTYGYTF
CDR3nt: TGTGCCTCGAGTTTAACTTATGGCTACACCTTC
abundance: NA
d_gene: NA
j_gene: TRBJ1-2
v_gene: TRBV30

CDR3aa: CASSAGQGGIGELFF
CDR3nt: TGCGCCAGCAGCGCGGGACAGGGAGGGATCGGGGAGCTGTTTTTT
abundance: NA
d_gene: TRBD1
j_gene: TRBJ2-2
v_gene: TRBV5-1

CDR3aa: CASSQLLAGHNEQFF
CDR3nt: TGCGCCAGCAGCCAACTACTAGCGGGGCACAATGAGCAGTTCTTC
abundance: NA
d_gene: TRBD2
j_gene: TRBJ2-1
v_gene: TRBV4-1

CDR3aa: CASSRDRGDEQYF
CDR3nt: TGTGCTAGCAGTAGAGACAGGGGCGACGAGCAGTACTTC
abundance: NA
d_gene: TRBD1
j_gene: TRBJ2-7
v_gene: TRBV7-7

CDR3aa: CASSLGSGGANVLTF
CDR3nt: TGTGCCAGTAGTCTCGGATCTGGCGGGGCCAACGTCCTGACTTTC
abundance: NA
d_gene: NA
j_gene: TRBJ2-6
v_gene: TRBV19

CDR3aa: CASSQDRGLGAFF
CDR3nt: TGCGCCAGCAGCCAAGATCGGGGGCTCGGAGCTTTCTTT
abundance: few
d_gene: NA
j_gene: TRBJ1-1
v_gene: TRBV4-1

CDR3aa: CSVGRQYF
CDR3nt: TGCAGTGTCGGTCGGCAGTACTTC
abundance: NA
d_gene: NA
j_gene: TRBJ2-7
v_gene: TRBV20-1

CDR3aa: CASSLAAGGAEQYF
CDR3nt: TGTGCCAGCAGCTTAGCTGCGGGAGGGGCCGAGCAGTACTTC
abundance: NA
d_gene: TRBD2
j_gene: TRBJ2-7
v_gene: TRBV13

CDR3aa: CSVGFGGQTAEAFF
CDR3nt: TGCAGCGTTGGCTTTGGAGGACAGACGGCTGAAGCTTTCTTT
abundance: NA
d_gene: NA
j_gene: TRBJ1-1
v_gene: TRBV29-1

CDR3aa: CASSEGQNYGYTF
CDR3nt: TGTGCCAGCAGCGAAGGACAGAACTATGGCTACACCTTC
abundance: NA
d_gene: NA
j_gene: TRBJ1-2
v_gene: TRBV11-1

CDR3aa: CASSYGRTSGEQYF
CDR3nt: TGTGCCAGCAGTTACGGGCGGACGTCCGGCGAGCAGTACTTC
abundance: NA
d_gene: NA
j_gene: TRBJ2-7
v_gene: TRBV6-5

CDR3aa: CASSPLGGGGDTQYF
CDR3nt: TGTGCCAGCAGTCCCCTAGGCGGGGGTGGCGATACGCAGTATTTT
abundance: NA
d_gene: TRBD2
j_gene: TRBJ2-3
v_gene: TRBV28

CDR3aa: CASSSQGREKLFF
CDR3nt: TGCGCCAGCAGCTCGCAGGGCCGTGAAAAACTGTTTTTT
abundance: once
d_gene: NA
j_gene: TRBJ1-4
v_gene: TRBV5-1